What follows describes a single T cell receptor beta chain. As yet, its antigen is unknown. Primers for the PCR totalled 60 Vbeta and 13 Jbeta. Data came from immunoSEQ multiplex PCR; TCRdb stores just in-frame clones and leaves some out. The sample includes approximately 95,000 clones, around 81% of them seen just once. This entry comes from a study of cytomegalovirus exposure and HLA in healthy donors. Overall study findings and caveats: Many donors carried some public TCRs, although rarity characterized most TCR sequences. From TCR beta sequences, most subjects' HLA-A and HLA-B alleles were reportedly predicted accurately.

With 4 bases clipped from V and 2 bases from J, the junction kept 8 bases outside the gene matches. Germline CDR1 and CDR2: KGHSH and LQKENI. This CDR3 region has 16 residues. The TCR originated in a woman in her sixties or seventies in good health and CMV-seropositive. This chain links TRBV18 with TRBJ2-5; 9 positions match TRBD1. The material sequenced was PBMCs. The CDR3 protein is CASSRNSGTGQETQYF. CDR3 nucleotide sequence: TGTGCCAGCTCACGAAACTCCGGGACAGGGCAAGAGACCCAGTACTTC.